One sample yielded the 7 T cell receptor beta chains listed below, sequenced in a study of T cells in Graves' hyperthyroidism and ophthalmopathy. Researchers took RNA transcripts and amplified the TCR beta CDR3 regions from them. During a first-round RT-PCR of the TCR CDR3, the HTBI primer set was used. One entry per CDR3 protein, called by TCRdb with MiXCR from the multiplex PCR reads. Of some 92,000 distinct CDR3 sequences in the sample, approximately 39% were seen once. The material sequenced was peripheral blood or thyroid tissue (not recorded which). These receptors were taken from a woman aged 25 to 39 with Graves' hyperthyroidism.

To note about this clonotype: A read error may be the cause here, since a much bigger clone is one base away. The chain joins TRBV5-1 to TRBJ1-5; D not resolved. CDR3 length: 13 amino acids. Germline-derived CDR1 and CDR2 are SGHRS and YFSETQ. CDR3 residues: CARSLAEDQPQHF. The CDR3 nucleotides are TGCGCCAGAAGCTTGGCCGAGGATCAGCCCCAGCATTTT.

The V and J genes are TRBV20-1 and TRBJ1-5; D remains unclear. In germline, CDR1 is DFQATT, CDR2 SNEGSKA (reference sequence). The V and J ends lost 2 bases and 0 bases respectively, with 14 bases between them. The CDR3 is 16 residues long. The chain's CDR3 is CSARLAELHSNQPQHF. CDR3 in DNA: TGCAGTGCTAGACTAGCAGAGTTACATAGCAATCAGCCCCAGCATTTT.

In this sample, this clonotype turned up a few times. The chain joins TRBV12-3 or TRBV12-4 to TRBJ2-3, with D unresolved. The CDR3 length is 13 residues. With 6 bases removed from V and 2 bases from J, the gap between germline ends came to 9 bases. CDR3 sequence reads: CASRRPPTDTQYF. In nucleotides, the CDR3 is TGTGCCAGCAGGCGCCCTCCCACAGATACGCAGTATTTT.

CDR3 amino acids: CASSLPRWTSGTQETQYF. In DNA form, the CDR3 reads TGTGCCAGCAGCCTCCCCCGGTGGACTAGCGGGACCCAAGAGACCCAGTACTTC. The chain couples TRBV7-2 to TRBJ2-5, with 12 bases lining up with TRBD2. The CDR3 consists of 18 residues. The junction had 11 bases not matched to a gene; V was cut back by 5 bases and J by 1 base. The germline CDR1 and CDR2 sequences are SGHTA and FQGNSA.

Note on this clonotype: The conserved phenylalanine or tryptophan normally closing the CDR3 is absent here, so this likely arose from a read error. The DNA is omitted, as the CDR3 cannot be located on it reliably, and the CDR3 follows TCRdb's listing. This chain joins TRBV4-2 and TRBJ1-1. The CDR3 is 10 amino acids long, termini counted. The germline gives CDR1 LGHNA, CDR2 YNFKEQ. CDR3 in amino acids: CASSQEGALS.

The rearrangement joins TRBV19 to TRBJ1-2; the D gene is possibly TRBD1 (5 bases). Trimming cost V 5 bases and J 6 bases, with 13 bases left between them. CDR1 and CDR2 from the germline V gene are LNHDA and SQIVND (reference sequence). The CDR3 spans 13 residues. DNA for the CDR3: TGTGCCAGTAGTCGGGGGGTGGGCCATGGCTACACCTTC. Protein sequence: CASSRGVGHGYTF.

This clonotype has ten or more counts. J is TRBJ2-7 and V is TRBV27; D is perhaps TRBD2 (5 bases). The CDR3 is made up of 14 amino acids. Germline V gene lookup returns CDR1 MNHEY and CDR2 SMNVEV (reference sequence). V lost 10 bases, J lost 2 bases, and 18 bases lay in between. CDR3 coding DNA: TGTGCCACAGCAGTTATAAGCGGAACCTACGAGCAGTACTTC. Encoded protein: CATAVISGTYEQYF.